These 24 T cell receptor beta chains came from one sample sequenced in a study of CD8 T cells in Susac syndrome. When the RNA was reverse transcribed, random hexamers were used with an input of roughly 0.45 to 1 ug. MiXCR was run by TCRdb on the immunoSEQ multiplex PCR reads, yielding one entry per CDR3 protein. The profile shows under 550,000 distinct CDR3 sequences, around 83% of them singletons. Sequencing was done on a sample of CD8+ T cells from PBMCs. All receptors come from a human donor with multiple sclerosis.

This chain joins TRBV20-1 and TRBJ1-2; D call uncertain. Trimming stripped 2 bases from V and 1 base from J, with 14 bases between. CDR3 length: 15 residues. CDR1 and CDR2 from the germline V gene are DFQATT and SNEGSKA (reference sequence). CDR3 DNA sequence: TGCAGTGCTAGACCCGACGGCGGGGATAACTATGGCTACACCTTC. This translates into CSARPDGGDNYGYTF.

In nucleotides, the CDR3 is TGTGCCAGCAGCCACGTGGGATTCATCTACGAGCAGTACTTC. As protein: CASSHVGFIYEQYF. The gene calls are TRBV14 and TRBJ2-7; D unresolved. V was shortened by 3 bases and J by 3 bases, with 12 bases between the two germline ends. CDR1 is SGHDN and CDR2 is FVKESK in the germline V gene. The CDR3 has 14 amino acids.

This chain links TRBV11-2 with TRBJ2-7, with 10 bases matching TRBD2. V shed 4 bases and J 2 bases; nucleotides not matched to a gene: 11. CDR3 length: 17 amino acids. Germline CDR1 SGHAT, CDR2 FQNNGV. The CDR3 reads CASSYPPQSGGAYEQYF. CDR3 nucleotides: TGTGCCAGCAGCTACCCCCCCCAGAGCGGGGGGGCCTACGAGCAGTACTTC.

The chain carries TRBV27 and TRBJ2-2; no clear D gene. This CDR3 is 15 amino acids long. V was shortened by 6 bases and J by 6 bases, with 17 bases between the two germline ends. Germline loops: CDR1 MNHEY, CDR2 SMNVEV (reference sequence). The CDR3 reads CASSWRMGFSGELFF. The CDR3 DNA sequence: TGTGCCAGCAGCTGGCGCATGGGGTTTTCCGGGGAGCTGTTTTTT.

The chain is built from TRBV13 and TRBJ2-1; 12 positions agree with TRBD2. After removal of 5 bases from V and 7 bases from J, the junction contained 9 bases not matched to a gene. The CDR3 is 16 residues long. The germline gives CDR1 PRHDT, CDR2 FYEKMQ (reference sequence). Here the CDR3 reads CASSPEIGLAGNEQFF. The DNA of the CDR3 is TGTGCCAGCAGCCCGGAGATAGGACTAGCGGGGAATGAGCAGTTCTTC.

The V and J genes are TRBV19 and TRBJ1-1, with 10 bases fitting TRBD1. The CDR3 sequence is 14 residues long. The V segment lost 7 bases and the J segment 11 bases; nucleotides outside the gene matches: 13. Germline-derived CDR1 and CDR2 are LNHDA and SQIVND (reference sequence). CDR3 residues: CASTAGTGAVLAFF. The DNA for the CDR3 is TGTGCCAGTACCGCCGGGACAGGGGCAGTTTTGGCTTTCTTT.

The chain uses TRBV27 and TRBJ1-3; 7 bases map to TRBD1. Trimming took 2 bases from V and 3 from J; bases not matched to a gene: 7. This CDR3 contains 16 residues. Looked up from germline, CDR1 is MNHEY and CDR2 is SMNVEV (reference sequence). This CDR3 is CASSLKAGTVGNTIYF. CDR3 DNA: TGTGCCAGCAGTTTAAAGGCAGGGACAGTTGGAAACACCATATATTTT.

The J gene is TRBJ1-5, the V gene TRBV19; D is perhaps TRBD1 (5 bases). V lost 6 bases to trimming and J lost 4 bases, with 16 bases between them. The CDR3 has 15 amino acids. Germline assignment: CDR1 LNHDA and CDR2 SQIVND (reference sequence). CDR3: CASRRRGRENQPQHF. The CDR3, as DNA: TGTGCCAGTAGGAGGAGGGGCAGGGAAAATCAGCCCCAGCATTTT.

This chain links TRBV7-2 with TRBJ1-1; D gene uncertain. CDR3 length equals 13 residues. Trimming took 8 bases from V and 0 from J, leaving 10 bases between them. Germline values: CDR1 SGHTA, CDR2 FQGNSA. CDR3 sequence reads: CASFREVNTEAFF. CDR3 nucleotides: TGTGCCAGCTTCAGAGAGGTGAACACTGAAGCTTTCTTT.

This clonotype occurred a few times. The chain has TRBV15 and TRBJ1-1; unclear D gene. Germline-derived CDR1 and CDR2 are LNHNV and YYDKDF (reference sequence). The CDR3 is made up of 13 amino acids. The germline V and J ends were trimmed by 5 bases and 0 bases, with 7 bases remaining between them. The DNA for the CDR3 is TGTGCCACCAGCGGGCGGTTGAACACTGAAGCTTTCTTT. This encodes CATSGRLNTEAFF. The whole variable domain, filled in from reference TRBV15 and TRBJ1-1, reads DAMVIQNPRYQVTQFGKPVTLSCSQTLNHNVMYWYQQKSSQAPKLLFHYYDKDFNNEADTPDNFQSRRPNTSFCFLDIRSPGLGDTAMYLCATSGRLNTEAFFGQGTRLTVV.

This chain links TRBV7-9 with TRBJ2-5; D is unclear. The CDR3 has 14 residues. The V end lost 4 bases, the J end lost 5 bases, and 14 bases lay between the germline ends. CDR1 is SEHNR, CDR2 FQNEAQ, per germline (reference sequence). The CDR3 DNA is TGTGCCAGCAGCTCATTATCGGGTGGGGAGACCCAGTACTTC. Its protein is CASSSLSGGETQYF.

This clonotype was seen once. The chain carries TRBV30 and TRBJ2-2, with D possibly being TRBD1 or TRBD2 (5 bases each). With 4 bases removed from V and 6 bases from J, the gap between germline ends came to 18 bases. The CDR3 is 15 residues long. Germline CDR1 and CDR2: GTSNPN and SVGIG (reference sequence). The CDR3 here is CAWNSEGQHPGELFF. The CDR3 nucleotides are TGTGCCTGGAACTCTGAGGGGCAACATCCCGGGGAGCTGTTTTTT.

There are a few counts of this clonotype. V gene TRBV6-1 combines with J gene TRBJ2-3; 8 nucleotides match TRBD1. With V trimmed by 4 bases and J by 6 bases, 3 bases remained unmatched. Germline V gene data show CDR1 as MNHNS and CDR2 as SASEGT. The CDR3 is 13 residues long. The CDR3: CASSVRDRDTQYF. DNA of the CDR3: TGTGCCAGCAGTGTCCGGGACAGGGATACGCAGTATTTT.

This chain links TRBV9 with TRBJ2-1; 11 bases fit TRBD2. Germline CDR1 SGDLS, CDR2 YYNGEE. The trim removed 3 bases at V and 8 bases at J, leaving 4 bases unmatched. The CDR3 spans 14 residues. The CDR3 here is CASSATSGSYEQFF. The CDR3 DNA is TGTGCCAGCAGCGCTACTAGCGGGAGCTATGAGCAGTTCTTC.

The chain recombines TRBV30 with TRBJ2-1; TRBD2 might be the D (5 bases). This CDR3 has 14 amino acids. The V end lost 0 bases, the J end lost 8 bases, and 14 bases lay between the germline ends. The germline V gene has CDR1 GTSNPN and CDR2 SVGIG (reference sequence). The chain's CDR3 is CAWSVSSGPHEQFF. The CDR3 DNA is TGTGCCTGGAGTGTCTCAAGCGGCCCACATGAGCAGTTCTTC.

V gene TRBV27 combines with J gene TRBJ2-4; D may correspond to TRBD1 or TRBD2 (5 bases each). CDR3 size: 15 residues. Germline CDR1 reads MNHEY; CDR2 reads SMNVEV (reference sequence). V shed 5 bases and J shed 5 bases, with 16 bases lying between them. DNA of the CDR3: TGTGCCAGCAGTCTTGGTGGGGCCGGGGAAAACATTCAGTACTTC. Translating it yields CASSLGGAGENIQYF.

This chain connects TRBV5-4 to TRBJ2-6; tentatively, D is TRBD1 or TRBD2 (5 bases each). V was cut by 0 bases and J by 0 bases, with 16 bases left in between. Germline V gene data show CDR1 as SGHNT and CDR2 as YYREEE (reference sequence). The CDR3 loop spans 19 amino acids. CDR3 nucleotides: TGTGCCAGCAGCTTGGCCCCGGGACGCCACGACTCTGGGGCCAACGTCCTGACTTTC. This encodes CASSLAPGRHDSGANVLTF.

V gene TRBV7-9 combines with J gene TRBJ1-1, with a weak D call TRBD1 (5 bases). This CDR3 region has 15 residues. CDR1 is SEHNR, CDR2 FQNEAQ, per germline (reference sequence). The V and J ends lost 5 bases and 0 bases respectively, with 13 bases between them. The CDR3 sequence is CASSPAGTVNTEAFF. DNA of the CDR3: TGTGCCAGCAGCCCTGCCGGGACGGTGAACACTGAAGCTTTCTTT.

The rearrangement links TRBV5-4 to TRBJ1-1; 7 nucleotides match TRBD1. CDR1 is SGHNT, CDR2 YYREEE, per germline (reference sequence). Trimming took 2 bases from V and 4 from J; bases not matched to a gene: 14. The CDR3 consists of 17 residues. CDR3 amino acids: CASSFDREPWPGTEAFF. In DNA form, the CDR3 reads TGTGCCAGCAGCTTTGACAGGGAACCTTGGCCGGGCACTGAAGCTTTCTTT.

This sequence joins TRBV15 and TRBJ2-7; 9 bases agree with TRBD1. Germline-derived CDR1 and CDR2 are LNHNV and YYDKDF (reference sequence). This CDR3 comprises 15 residues. After removal of 4 bases from V and 0 bases from J, the junction contained 4 bases not matched to a gene. CDR3 nucleotide sequence: TGTGCCACCAGCATAGGGACAGGGCTCTCCTACGAGCAGTACTTC. This translates into CATSIGTGLSYEQYF.

This chain links TRBV11-2 with TRBJ1-1; tentatively, D is TRBD1 (5 bases). V shed 5 bases and J shed 1 base, with 17 bases lying between them. Germline CDR1 SGHAT, CDR2 FQNNGV. The CDR3 length is 16 residues. The CDR3 protein is CASSPGGAGTNTEAFF. In DNA form, the CDR3 reads TGTGCCAGCAGCCCTGGAGGGGCAGGGACGAACACTGAAGCTTTCTTT.

The J gene is TRBJ2-7, the V gene TRBV15; perhaps D is TRBD1 or TRBD2 (6 bases each). Per germline, CDR1 LNHNV and CDR2 YYDKDF (reference sequence). Trimming cost V 0 bases and J 3 bases, with 9 bases left between them. This CDR3 has 14 amino acids. For the CDR3, the DNA is TGTGCCACCAGCAGAGAGAGGGGGGACTACGAGCAGTACTTC. It specifies CATSRERGDYEQYF. Filled out from reference TRBV15 and TRBJ2-7, the complete variable domain reads DAMVIQNPRYQVTQFGKPVTLSCSQTLNHNVMYWYQQKSSQAPKLLFHYYDKDFNNEADTPDNFQSRRPNTSFCFLDIRSPGLGDTAMYLCATSRERGDYEQYFGPGTRLTVT.

This rearrangement joins TRBV5-1 to TRBJ2-7, with D possibly matching TRBD2 (6 bases). The CDR3 runs to 12 residues. With 4 bases removed from V and 5 bases from J, the gap between germline ends came to 10 bases. Germline values: CDR1 SGHRS, CDR2 YFSETQ. The CDR3 reads CASSPGEHEQYF. In nucleotides, the CDR3 is TGCGCCAGCAGCCCGGGGGAGCACGAGCAGTACTTC.

In this sample, this clonotype turned up once. V is TRBV7-9 and J is TRBJ2-1; tentatively, D is TRBD2 (6 bases). The CDR3 has 14 amino acids. The V end lost 5 bases, the J end lost 10 bases, and 18 bases lay between the germline ends. CDR1 SEHNR and CDR2 FQNEAQ come from the germline V gene (reference sequence). CDR3 DNA sequence: TGTGCCAGCAGCCGACTAGAATCGGGTGAGGAGCAGTTCTTC. It codes for CASSRLESGEEQFF.